The 28 T cell receptor beta chains below were found in one sample sequenced in a study of cytomegalovirus exposure and HLA in healthy donors. The PCR contained 60 Vbeta and 13 Jbeta primers. Clones were sequenced by immunoSEQ multiplex PCR, and TCRdb holds only the in-frame ones, with some missing. The data show some 200,000 clones, roughly 70% seen once. Sample: PBMCs. The receptor source for this set is a man between 35 and 55 years old in good health and CMV-seropositive.

The rearrangement links TRBV7-2 to TRBJ1-1; TRBD1 agrees at 8 bases. In germline, CDR1 is SGHTA, CDR2 FQGNSA. There are 16 residues in the CDR3. V lost 0 bases, J lost 3 bases, and 6 bases stayed unmatched. CDR3 sequence (DNA): TGTGCCAGCAGCTTAGCGGTAACAGGGGGAGACACTGAAGCTTTCTTT. It codes for CASSLAVTGGDTEAFF.

This chain joins TRBV27 and TRBJ2-1; 7 bases are a match to TRBD1. The CDR3 spans 14 residues. The germline gives CDR1 MNHEY, CDR2 SMNVEV (reference sequence). Trimming at V came to 3 bases and at J to 6 bases, leaving 5 bases not matched to a gene. This chain's CDR3 is CASSLRTGINEQFF. The CDR3 bases are TGTGCCAGCAGTTTGCGGACAGGCATCAATGAGCAGTTCTTC.

Only a few counts were recorded for this clone. The rearrangement links TRBV18 to TRBJ1-4; D gene uncertain. Germline V gives CDR1 KGHSH, CDR2 LQKENI. This CDR3 region has 15 residues. Trimming removed 0 bases at V and 5 bases at J, with 10 bases between. The CDR3 sequence: CASSPPAALNEKLFF. The CDR3 region has the DNA TGTGCCAGCTCACCACCTGCGGCACTAAATGAAAAACTGTTTTTT. Full variable domain (rest looked up from reference TRBV18 and TRBJ1-4): NAGVMQNPRHLVRRRGQEARLRCSPMKGHSHVYWYRQLPEEGLKFMVYLQKENIIDESGMPKERFSAEFPKEGPSILRIQQVVRGDSAAYFCASSPPAALNEKLFFGSGTQLSVL.

The V gene is TRBV10-3, the J gene TRBJ2-7; maybe TRBD1 (6 bases). Germline V gene data show CDR1 as ENHRY and CDR2 as SYGVKD. V dropped 4 bases and J dropped 0 bases, with 16 bases sitting between them. The CDR3 is 16 residues long. The CDR3 bases are TGTGCCATCAGTGGAAGTGTGACAGGACCCTCCTACGAGCAGTACTTC. As protein: CAISGSVTGPSYEQYF.

This chain links TRBV5-1 with TRBJ2-3; TRBD2 aligns across 9 bases. V was pared by 5 bases and J by 3 bases, with 7 bases of the junction left unmatched. This CDR3 contains 15 residues. CDR1 is SGHRS and CDR2 is YFSETQ in the germline V gene. CDR3 in amino acids: CASSPRGGVTDTQYF. The CDR3 nucleotides read TGCGCCAGCAGTCCGCGGGGGGGCGTAACAGATACGCAGTATTTT.

The chain combines TRBV6-5 with TRBJ1-2; D is ambiguous. The CDR3 is made up of 13 amino acids. V was clipped by 6 bases and J by 5 bases, with 13 bases between them. Germline CDR1 MNHEY, CDR2 SVGAGI. Written as DNA, the CDR3 is TGTGCCAGCAGAGCCCCTAGCTTGTATGGCTACACCTTC. This gives the protein CASRAPSLYGYTF.

The chain carries TRBV11-3 and TRBJ2-1, with D maybe TRBD2 (7 bases). V lost 3 bases to trimming and J lost 0 bases, with 9 bases between them. This CDR3 has 15 amino acids. Germline lookup yields CDR1 SGHNT and CDR2 YENEEA. The CDR3 loop reads CASSLGGPSYNEQFF. Here the CDR3 DNA reads TGTGCCAGCAGCTTGGGGGGGCCCTCCTACAATGAGCAGTTCTTC.

This chain uses TRBV30 with TRBJ2-5; possibly TRBD2 for D (5 bases). In germline, CDR1 is GTSNPN, CDR2 SVGIG (reference sequence). This CDR3 has 14 residues. Trimming shortened V by 1 base and J by 7 bases, and 16 bases separated the two germline ends. The CDR3 sequence: CAWSATRPSGTQYF. CDR3 coding DNA: TGTGCCTGGAGTGCTACTAGACCCTCCGGGACCCAGTACTTC.

The gene calls are TRBV4-1 and TRBJ2-5; 7 bases align to TRBD1. The last part of the DNA fits TRBJ2-7 better; the J call may be wrong. Germline CDR1 is MGHRA and CDR2 is YSYEKL. This CDR3 is built from 13 residues. DNA of the CDR3: TGCGCCAGCAGCCAAGAGACAGGGTACGAGCAGTACTTC. Its protein product is CASSQETGYEQYF.

The V and J genes are TRBV19 and TRBJ2-3; TRBD1 matches at 7 bases. Germline trimming cut 5 bases from V and 5 bases from J; bases unmatched to any gene: 7. This CDR3 region has 14 residues. CDR1 and CDR2 (germline): LNHDA, SQIVND (reference sequence). The CDR3 nucleotides are TGTGCCAGTAGTGAGACAGGGCTAGTAGATACGCAGTATTTT. Its protein product is CASSETGLVDTQYF.

The V and J genes are TRBV7-9 and TRBJ1-1; a possible D gene is TRBD1 (6 bases). The CDR3 runs to 14 residues. The germline CDR1 and CDR2 sequences are SEHNR and FQNEAQ (reference sequence). Trimming took off 2 bases at V and 2 bases at J, with 9 bases between the two ends. CDR3 sequence: CASSLIRGNTEAFF. CDR3 DNA sequence: TGTGCCAGCAGCTTAATCAGGGGTAACACTGAAGCTTTCTTT.

This clone was seen more than once but under ten times. The rearrangement joins TRBV4-1 to TRBJ1-2; D possibly corresponds to TRBD1 (5 bases). This CDR3 has 16 amino acids. Germline V gene data show CDR1 as MGHRA and CDR2 as YSYEKL. The germline V and J ends were trimmed by 0 bases and 4 bases, with 15 bases remaining between them. This CDR3 is CASSQDDGSQGYGYTF. CDR3 coding DNA: TGCGCCAGCAGCCAAGATGATGGCAGTCAGGGCTATGGCTACACCTTC.

CDR3 nucleotide sequence: TGTGCCAGCAGTCCTACAGGGGAAAGAGGGCATGGCTACACCTTC. This codes for CASSPTGERGHGYTF. V usage is TRBV2 and J usage is TRBJ1-2; 7 nucleotides align to TRBD1. The CDR3 spans 15 residues. CDR1 and CDR2 (germline): SNHLY, FYNNEI. Trimming cost V 5 bases and J 6 bases; bases outside gene matches: 12.

The chain is built from TRBV28 and TRBJ1-6; D remains unclear. In germline, CDR1 is MDHEN, CDR2 SYDVKM. The V end lost 8 bases, the J end lost 14 bases, and 10 bases lay between the germline ends. The CDR3 extends over 10 amino acids. For the CDR3, the DNA is TGTGCCAGCGGAGGGAGGACCCTCCACTTT. It translates to CASGGRTLHF.

The chain has TRBV10-2 and TRBJ1-4; the match to TRBD1 covers 7 bases. The CDR3 totals 19 residues. Germline V lookup: CDR1 WSHSY, CDR2 SAAADI. Unmatched junction bases numbered 18, after V lost 8 bases and J lost 0 bases. As DNA, the CDR3 is TGCGCCAGCGGAGGAGCGACAGGGCTTACTATAGCAACTAATGAAAAACTGTTTTTT. Translated: CASGGATGLTIATNEKLFF.

This sequence joins TRBV10-3 and TRBJ2-5; tentative D call: TRBD1 (5 bases). The length of the CDR3 is 13 residues. The V and J ends lost 10 bases and 5 bases respectively, with 17 bases between them. Germline lookup yields CDR1 ENHRY and CDR2 SYGVKD. DNA of the CDR3: TGTGCCACTATCACGAGGACATCGGAGACCCAGTACTTC. Translation gives CATITRTSETQYF.

There are a few counts of this clone. The chain couples TRBV6-1 to TRBJ2-2; the D is unclear. This CDR3 spans 13 amino acids. The germline gives CDR1 MNHNS, CDR2 SASEGT. Trimming stripped 10 bases from V and 0 bases from J, with 9 bases between. The chain's CDR3 is CATTRSNTGELFF. The CDR3 region has the DNA TGTGCCACCACGAGATCGAACACCGGGGAGCTGTTTTTT.

The chain links TRBV19 to TRBJ1-5, with D perhaps matching TRBD1 (5 bases). This CDR3 has 17 amino acids. Germline V CDR1 and CDR2: LNHDA, SQIVND (reference sequence). Deletions cut 1 base from V and 0 bases from J, with 13 bases between. The CDR3 DNA follows: TGTGCCAGTAGTATAGGCCAGGGTAGGGATAGCAATCAGCCCCAGCATTTT. This gives the protein CASSIGQGRDSNQPQHF.

V gene TRBV5-4 combines with J gene TRBJ1-5, with 8 bases aligning to TRBD1. V shed 4 bases, J shed 3 bases, and the junction held 6 bases outside the gene matches. The CDR3 sequence is 15 residues long. Germline V CDR1 and CDR2: SGHNT, YYREEE (reference sequence). CDR3 amino acids: CASSLDRGVNQPQHF. The CDR3 region has the DNA TGTGCCAGCAGCCTTGACAGGGGCGTCAATCAGCCCCAGCATTTT.

The chain joins TRBV7-6 to TRBJ2-3; TRBD2 aligns across 9 bases. This CDR3 spans 15 amino acids. Germline CDR1 reads SGHVS; CDR2 reads FNYEAQ. Trimming removed 4 bases from V and 5 bases from J; junction bases left unmatched: 7. In nucleotides, the CDR3 is TGTGCCAGCAGCTATATAGCGGGGGAAGAAGATACGCAGTATTTT. It is translated as CASSYIAGEEDTQYF.

The chain recombines TRBV5-1 with TRBJ1-3; a weak D match, TRBD1 (6 bases). CDR3 size: 18 residues. Germline CDR1 and CDR2: SGHRS and YFSETQ. Trimming took 0 bases from V and 0 from J, leaving 16 bases between them. The CDR3 region has the DNA TGCGCCAGCAGCTTGGTCCCGGCAGCAGGGGACTCTGGAAACACCATATATTTT. This gives the protein CASSLVPAAGDSGNTIYF.

There are a few counts of this clone. V is TRBV5-1 and J is TRBJ2-7; weak D call: TRBD2 (7 bases). V was cut by 5 bases and J by 5 bases, with 20 bases left in between. The CDR3 totals 15 residues. Germline CDR1 reads SGHRS; CDR2 reads YFSETQ. CDR3: CASRPARGARNEQYF. CDR3 coding DNA: TGCGCCAGCAGACCCGCCCGGGGGGCGCGGAACGAGCAGTACTTC.

J is TRBJ1-6 and V is TRBV2, with D perhaps TRBD1 (5 bases). CDR1 and CDR2 from the germline V gene are SNHLY and FYNNEI. The V end was cut by 2 bases, the J end by 8 bases, with 13 bases between. There are 15 residues in the CDR3. The CDR3 spells CASSERQFDYSPLHF. The CDR3 DNA reads as TGTGCCAGCAGTGAACGACAGTTTGACTATTCACCCCTCCACTTT.

The V call is TRBV11-2, the J call TRBJ2-5; maybe TRBD2 (6 bases). The length of the CDR3 is 15 residues. CDR1 is SGHAT, CDR2 FQNNGV, per germline. Trimming stripped 1 base from V and 2 bases from J, with 11 bases between. The CDR3 DNA follows: TGTGCCAGCAGCTTAGCGGGAGTTTTTCAAGAGACCCAGTACTTC. Its translation: CASSLAGVFQETQYF.

This rearrangement joins TRBV9 to TRBJ1-4, with TRBD1 as a possible D gene (6 bases). Per the germline V gene, CDR1 is SGDLS and CDR2 is YYNGEE. The CDR3 length is 16 residues. V lost 4 bases to trimming and J lost 4 bases, with 17 bases between them. The chain's CDR3 is CASSKGGGPYNEKLFF. The CDR3 nucleotides are TGTGCCAGCAGCAAAGGGGGGGGGCCCTATAATGAAAAACTGTTTTTT. Drawing the rest from reference TRBV9 and TRBJ1-4, the complete variable domain is DSGVTQTPKHLITATGQRVTLRCSPRSGDLSVYWYQQSLDQGLQFLIQYYNGEERAKGNILERFSAQQFPDLHSELNLSSLELGDSALYFCASSKGGGPYNEKLFFGSGTQLSVL.

This chain links TRBV4-1 with TRBJ2-7; 11 nucleotides match TRBD2. CDR3 size: 18 residues. V was clipped by 4 bases and J by 0 bases; unmatched bases: 11. CDR1 is MGHRA and CDR2 is YSYEKL in the germline V gene. The CDR3 protein is CASSPARLAGGASYEQYF. For the CDR3, the DNA is TGCGCCAGCAGCCCAGCCAGGCTAGCGGGGGGTGCCTCCTACGAGCAGTACTTC.

This chain links TRBV5-5 with TRBJ2-5; TRBD2 matches at 8 bases. The germline V gene encodes CDR1 SGHKS and CDR2 YYEKEE (reference sequence). The CDR3 has 14 amino acids. After removal of 4 bases from V and 3 bases from J, the junction contained 5 bases not matched to a gene. CDR3 protein: CASSPRAGEETQYF. The CDR3 DNA reads TGTGCCAGCAGCCCTAGAGCGGGGGAAGAGACCCAGTACTTC.

This clone showed up just a few times. The chain combines TRBV7-9 with TRBJ2-7, with D possibly matching TRBD2 (5 bases). CDR3 size: 15 residues. V lost 1 base and J lost 2, with 12 bases in between. The germline CDR1 and CDR2 sequences are SEHNR and FQNEAQ (reference sequence). Written as DNA, the CDR3 is TGTGCCAGCAGCTTAGGGGAGTTGGGAGCCTACGAGCAGTACTTC. Translating gives CASSLGELGAYEQYF.